These T cell receptor beta chains were read from a single sample in a study of blood T cell repertoires in COVID-19. The table came from immunoSEQ multiplex PCR; TCRdb's copy has only in-frame clones and leaves some out. The sample has around 80,000 clones, around 80% seen once. The sequenced sample was peripheral blood. These receptors originate from a man aged 60 to 69 with acute or convalescent COVID-19. CDR3s include the opening cysteine and the closing phenylalanine or tryptophan. Fields, in order: V gene, D gene, clone size, J gene, CDR3 DNA, CDR3 protein. D genes are given only for firm matches. Size values are once, few and many counts, or a class for expanded clones, and some rows have none.

V: TRBV6-2/TRBV6-3; D: .; size: .; J: TRBJ2-4; DNA: TGTGCCAGCAGTTACGCGGGAAACATTCAGTACTTC; CDR3: CASSYAGNIQYF
V: TRBV19; D: TRBD2; size: .; J: TRBJ2-3; DNA: TGTGCCAGTAGTATAGATAAGCGGGGGGCCGAATCAGATACGCAGTATTTT; CDR3: CASSIDKRGAESDTQYF
V: TRBV24-1; D: .; size: .; J: TRBJ2-1; DNA: TGTGCCACCAGTGACCCCCTAGTATCGAATGAGCAGTTCTTC; CDR3: CATSDPLVSNEQFF
V: TRBV6-5; D: TRBD1; size: .; J: TRBJ2-7; DNA: TGTGCCAGCAGTTACGAGGGACAGGGGACCGAGCAGTACTTC; CDR3: CASSYEGQGTEQYF
V: TRBV7-8; D: .; size: .; J: TRBJ2-7; DNA: TGTGCCAGCAGCCTGCCTAGAAGGGGCAGTTACTACGAGCAGTACTTC; CDR3: CASSLPRRGSYYEQYF
V: TRBV7-8; D: .; size: .; J: TRBJ1-5; DNA: TGTGCCAGCAGCTTGTTCAGGGATCAGCCCCAGCATTTT; CDR3: CASSLFRDQPQHF
V: TRBV6-4; D: TRBD1; size: .; J: TRBJ1-2; DNA: TGTGCCAGCAGTGACAGGGGGCCAGATTCTGGCTACACCTTC; CDR3: CASSDRGPDSGYTF
V: TRBV6-5; D: TRBD1; size: .; J: TRBJ2-7; DNA: TGTGCCAGCAGATTCGGGACAGGTACTTACGAGCAGTACTTC; CDR3: CASRFGTGTYEQYF
V: TRBV5-1; D: TRBD2; size: .; J: TRBJ2-3; DNA: TGCGCCAGCAGCTTATACCTAGCGGCCCAAGGGGATACGCAGTATTTT; CDR3: CASSLYLAAQGDTQYF
V: TRBV7-2; D: .; size: .; J: TRBJ2-7; DNA: TGTGCCAGCAGCGTTCGCAGGGGAGTCTACGAGCAGTACTTC; CDR3: CASSVRRGVYEQYF
V: TRBV2; D: .; size: .; J: TRBJ2-5; DNA: TGTGCCAGCAGTGTGGCGGGCCAAGAGACCCAGTACTTC; CDR3: CASSVAGQETQYF
V: TRBV11-3; D: TRBD1; size: .; J: TRBJ1-1; DNA: TGTGCCAGCAGCATGGGACAGGGGGAGGACACTGAAGCTTTCTTT; CDR3: CASSMGQGEDTEAFF
V: TRBV6-6; D: .; size: .; J: TRBJ2-2; DNA: TGTGCCAGCAGTTACAGGCGGGGAGCGGACGGGGAGCTGTTTTTT; CDR3: CASSYRRGADGELFF
V: TRBV6-5; D: .; size: few; J: TRBJ1-2; DNA: TGTGCCAGCAGGACTACAGCGTCTGTCCACTACACCTTC; CDR3: CASRTTASVHYTF
V: TRBV6-5; D: TRBD2; size: few; J: TRBJ2-3; DNA: TGTGCCACCCGAGAGCGGGAGCACACAGATACGCAGTATTTT; CDR3: CATREREHTDTQYF
V: TRBV5-1; D: .; size: .; J: TRBJ2-3; DNA: TGCGCCAGCAGCGCATCCGGGACATTCACAGATACGCAGTATTTT; CDR3: CASSASGTFTDTQYF
V: TRBV5-1; D: .; size: .; J: TRBJ1-6; DNA: TGCGCCAGCAGCTTGGGCCGGGACAACAATTCACCCCTCCACTTT; CDR3: CASSLGRDNNSPLHF
V: TRBV7-2; D: TRBD2; size: .; J: TRBJ2-7; DNA: TGTGCCAGCAGCCCCGGACTAGCCGGGGAGCAGTACTTC; CDR3: CASSPGLAGEQYF
V: TRBV19; D: .; size: .; J: TRBJ2-1; DNA: TGTGCCAGTAGTACTCGCGGGGGCAGTACCTACAATGAGCAGTTCTTC; CDR3: CASSTRGGSTYNEQFF
V: TRBV3-1/TRBV3-2; D: .; size: .; J: TRBJ1-1; DNA: TGTGCCAGCAGCGCTACTCGGGGGAGGCAAGCTTTCTTT; CDR3: CASSATRGRQAFF
V: TRBV27; D: TRBD2; size: .; J: TRBJ2-5; DNA: TGTGCCAGCAGTTTATCATCGGGAGGGGAGACCCAGTACTTC; CDR3: CASSLSSGGETQYF
V: TRBV7-9; D: .; size: .; J: TRBJ1-5; DNA: TGTGCCAGCAGCGAAACTGGGGCAGCGAGTCAGCCCCAGCATTTT; CDR3: CASSETGAASQPQHF
V: TRBV4-1; D: TRBD1; size: once; J: TRBJ1-2; DNA: TGCGCCAGCAGCCAAGGGACAGGGAGCTATGGCTACACCTTC; CDR3: CASSQGTGSYGYTF
V: TRBV9; D: TRBD2; size: .; J: TRBJ2-2; DNA: TGTGCCAGCAGCGTAGAGTTAGCGGGAGTCGGTCGTGGCACCGGGGAGCTGTTTTTT; CDR3: CASSVELAGVGRGTGELFF
V: TRBV7-2; D: TRBD1; size: .; J: TRBJ2-1; DNA: TGTGCCAGCAGCTCCCCCCGGGACAGGGCTATTAATGAGCAGTTCTTC; CDR3: CASSSPRDRAINEQFF
V: TRBV28; D: .; size: .; J: TRBJ1-1; DNA: TGTGCCAGCACCCGGGGGGCCCGGCCTGAAGCTTTCTTT; CDR3: CASTRGARPEAFF
V: TRBV7-2; D: TRBD2; size: .; J: TRBJ2-5; DNA: TGTGCCAGCGTCCCCGGGAGGGCCGGAGAGACCCAGTACTTC; CDR3: CASVPGRAGETQYF
V: TRBV21-1; D: .; size: .; J: TRBJ1-1; DNA: TGTGCCAGCAGCAAAAACGGGGGGGCTAAGACAGCTTTCTTT; CDR3: CASSKNGGAKTAFF
V: TRBV4-3; D: TRBD2; size: .; J: TRBJ2-1; DNA: TGCGCCAGTACGGAAGGAACTAGCGGTTTCTACAATGAGCAGTTCTTC; CDR3: CASTEGTSGFYNEQFF
V: TRBV9; D: .; size: .; J: TRBJ2-3; DNA: TGTGCCAGCAGCGTTCTAGGGGTCCGCACAGATACGCAGTATTTT; CDR3: CASSVLGVRTDTQYF
V: TRBV7-2; D: .; size: .; J: TRBJ2-7; DNA: TGTGCCAGCACCGAAGACCTAAGAGGGTTCGAGCAGTACTTC; CDR3: CASTEDLRGFEQYF
V: TRBV28; D: .; size: .; J: TRBJ2-3; DNA: TGTGCCAGCAGTCTCCGGGATACGCAGTATTTT; CDR3: CASSLRDTQYF